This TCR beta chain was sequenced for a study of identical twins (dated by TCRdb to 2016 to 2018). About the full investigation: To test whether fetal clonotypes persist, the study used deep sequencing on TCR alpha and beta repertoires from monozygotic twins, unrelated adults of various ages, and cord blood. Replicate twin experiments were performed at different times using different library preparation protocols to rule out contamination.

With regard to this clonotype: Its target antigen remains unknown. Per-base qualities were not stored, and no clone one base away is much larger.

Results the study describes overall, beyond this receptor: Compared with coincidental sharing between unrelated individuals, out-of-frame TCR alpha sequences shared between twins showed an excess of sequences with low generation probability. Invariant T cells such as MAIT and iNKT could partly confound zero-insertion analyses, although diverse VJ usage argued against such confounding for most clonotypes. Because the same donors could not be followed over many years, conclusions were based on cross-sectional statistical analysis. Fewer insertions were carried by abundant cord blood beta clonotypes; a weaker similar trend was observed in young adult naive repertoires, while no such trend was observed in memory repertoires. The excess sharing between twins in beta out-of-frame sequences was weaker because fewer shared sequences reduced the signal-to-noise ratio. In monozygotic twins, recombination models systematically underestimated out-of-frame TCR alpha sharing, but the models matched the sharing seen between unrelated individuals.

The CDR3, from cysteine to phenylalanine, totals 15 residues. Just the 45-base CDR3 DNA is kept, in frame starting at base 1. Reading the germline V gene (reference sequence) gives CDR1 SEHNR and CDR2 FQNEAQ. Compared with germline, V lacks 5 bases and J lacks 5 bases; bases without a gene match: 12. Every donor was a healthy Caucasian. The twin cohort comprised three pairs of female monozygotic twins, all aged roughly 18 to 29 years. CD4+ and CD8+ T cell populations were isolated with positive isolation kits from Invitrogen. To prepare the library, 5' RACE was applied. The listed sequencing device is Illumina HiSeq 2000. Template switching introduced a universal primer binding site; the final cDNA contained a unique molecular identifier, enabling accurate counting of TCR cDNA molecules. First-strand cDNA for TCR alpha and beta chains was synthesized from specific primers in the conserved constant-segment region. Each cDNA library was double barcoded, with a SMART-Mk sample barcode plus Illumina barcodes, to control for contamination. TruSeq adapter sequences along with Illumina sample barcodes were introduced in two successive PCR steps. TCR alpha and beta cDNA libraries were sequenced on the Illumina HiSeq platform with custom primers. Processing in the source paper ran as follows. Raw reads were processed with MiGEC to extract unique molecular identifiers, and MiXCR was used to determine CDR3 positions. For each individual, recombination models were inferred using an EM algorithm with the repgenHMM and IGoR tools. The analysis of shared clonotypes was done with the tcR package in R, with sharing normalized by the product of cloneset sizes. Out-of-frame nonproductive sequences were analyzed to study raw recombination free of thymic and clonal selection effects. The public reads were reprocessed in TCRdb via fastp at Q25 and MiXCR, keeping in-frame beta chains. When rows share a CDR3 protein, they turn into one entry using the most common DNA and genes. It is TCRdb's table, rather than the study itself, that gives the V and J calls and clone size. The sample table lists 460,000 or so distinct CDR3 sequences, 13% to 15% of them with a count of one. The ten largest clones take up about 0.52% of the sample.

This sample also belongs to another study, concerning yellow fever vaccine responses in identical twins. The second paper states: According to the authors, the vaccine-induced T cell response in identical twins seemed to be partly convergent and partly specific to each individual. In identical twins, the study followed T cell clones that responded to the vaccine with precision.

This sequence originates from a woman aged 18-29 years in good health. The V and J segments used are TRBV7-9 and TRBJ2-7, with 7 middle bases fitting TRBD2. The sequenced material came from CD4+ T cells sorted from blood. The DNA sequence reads TGTGCCAGCAGCCTAGGCGGGGGAAAGCTCCACGAGCAGTACTTC. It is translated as CASSLGGGKLHEQYF.